One T cell receptor (beta chain) is described in this entry. Its target is unknown. The PCR employed 60 Vbeta primers together with 13 Jbeta primers. Assay: immunoSEQ multiplex PCR; the TCRdb copy retains only in-frame clones and omits some. The data show some 99,000 clones, around four fifths seen once. This sample was taken from a study of cytomegalovirus exposure and HLA in healthy donors. General study findings and limits: With high specificity and sensitivity, the classifier reportedly diagnosed cytomegalovirus status. A previous analysis found most TCR beta V segments productive roughly 87% or roughly 30% of the time. In a later analysis, specific HLA alleles were associated with around 17,000 TCR beta sequences at a 0.05 false discovery rate.

The TCR was taken from a woman aged 50 to 60 in good health and CMV-seropositive. Sequencing used PBMCs.

CDR3 coding DNA: TGTGCCACCAGCAGAGATCCAACAGGCCAGCCCCAGCATTTT. This translates into CATSRDPTGQPQHF. V usage is TRBV15 and J usage is TRBJ1-5, with D possibly TRBD1 on 5 matching bases. CDR3 length equals 14 residues. The germline V gene has CDR1 LNHNV and CDR2 YYDKDF (reference sequence). V was shortened by 0 bases and J by 7 bases, with 10 bases between the two germline ends.